A selection of T cell receptor beta chains follows, all from one sample in a study of T cells in Graves' hyperthyroidism and ophthalmopathy. TCRdb reprocessed the multiplex PCR reads via MiXCR and lists one record per CDR3 protein. The table has 500,000 to 750,000 distinct CDR3 sequences, about 45% seen once; the top ten hold around 7.7%. Material for sequencing was peripheral blood or thyroid tissue (not recorded which). All receptors come from a woman aged 18-29 years with Graves' hyperthyroidism. The CDR3 runs from the conserved cysteine through the conserved F or W. A D gene is named only where the DNA matches it firmly. Clone size is stated in some rows and not others, as once, few, many or a class when expanded.

V gene,clone size,J gene,CDR3 length,D gene,CDR3 DNA,CDR3 protein
TRBV29-1,.,TRBJ2-7,13,.,TGCAGCGTTGAAGCAGGGGTGGCCGGGGAGCTGTACTTC,CSVEAGVAGELYF
TRBV7-9,many,TRBJ1-2,16,TRBD1,TGTGCCAGCAGCTTAGGTACAGGGGGCTCTAACTATGGCTACACCTTC,CASSLGTGGSNYGYTF
TRBV6-1,.,TRBJ2-1,12,TRBD1,TGTGCCAGCAGCTCAGGGGGCTGGGAGCAGTTCTTC,CASSSGGWEQFF
TRBV5-1,.,TRBJ2-4,17,.,TGCGCCAGCAGCTTGGCCCCGGGGCACAGGGACAAAAACATTCAGTACTTC,CASSLAPGHRDKNIQYF
TRBV24-1,.,TRBJ2-1,16,TRBD1,TGTGCCACCAGTGATTTTGACAGGGGGGCCTACAATGAGCAGTTCTTC,CATSDFDRGAYNEQFF
TRBV10-3,many,TRBJ2-2,17,TRBD2,TGTGCCATCAGTGAGTTGTGGACTAGCGGGATGAGCGGGGAGCTGTTTTTT,CAISELWTSGMSGELFF
TRBV10-3,once,TRBJ1-5,14,TRBD1,TGTGCCATCAAACTGGACAGGCAACAAGAGACCCAGCATTTT,CAIKLDRQQETQHF
TRBV19,few,TRBJ2-2,16,.,TGTGCCAGTAGTGCCCCCGCGGCAGGGGTCACCGGGGAGCTGTTTTTT,CASSAPAAGVTGELFF
TRBV20-1,.,TRBJ2-7,11,.,TGCAGTGCTAGGGAGGCATACGAGCAGTACTTC,CSAREAYEQYF
TRBV19,.,TRBJ2-3,14,.,TGTGCCAGCCGCAGGGCAGGGACCACAGATACGCAGTATTTT,CASRRAGTTDTQYF
TRBV7-7,.,TRBJ2-1,13,TRBD1,TGTGCTAGCAGCCCAGGGGGCCGCCGTGAGCAGTTCTTC,CASSPGGRREQFF
TRBV2,.,TRBJ2-3,16,TRBD2,TGTGCCAGCTCGAAAGGGACTAGCGGGAGGTCAGATACGCAGTATTTT,CASSKGTSGRSDTQYF
TRBV2,many,TRBJ1-5,14,.,TGTGCCAGCAGCCCTATCCTCGCAAATCAGCCCCAGCATTTT,CASSPILANQPQHF
TRBV25-1,many,TRBJ2-2,15,.,TGTGCCAGCAGTGAAGTTGGCCGGAACACCGGGGAGCTGTTTTTT,CASSEVGRNTGELFF
TRBV20-1,many,TRBJ1-5,14,.,TGCAGTGCTAGAGAAGATTGGGCGAATCAGCCCCAGCATTTT,CSAREDWANQPQHF
TRBV20-1,few,TRBJ2-1,15,TRBD2,TGCAGTGCTAGAGGTGCGAGCGGGACCTACAATGAGCAGTTCTTC,CSARGASGTYNEQFF
TRBV16,many,TRBJ1-2,13,.,TGTGCCAGCAGCCAATCCGGGGTCAACGGCTACACCTTC,CASSQSGVNGYTF
TRBV7-2,many,TRBJ2-7,15,TRBD1,TGTGCCAGCAGCTCAATGGGACAGGGGGCGGGGGAGCAGTACTTC,CASSSMGQGAGEQYF
TRBV7-2,.,TRBJ2-5,14,TRBD2,TGTGCCAGCAGCGGTTTCCGCGGGGGGGAGACCCAGTACTTC,CASSGFRGGETQYF
TRBV19,many,TRBJ2-2,15,.,TGTGCCAGTACCCCGGTAGGATCGAACACCGGGGAGCTGTTTTTT,CASTPVGSNTGELFF
TRBV24-1,few,TRBJ2-1,16,TRBD2,TGTGCCACCAGTGATTTAGGGACTAGCGAGGTCAATGAGCAGTTCTTC,CATSDLGTSEVNEQFF
TRBV29-1,.,TRBJ2-7,13,.,TGCAGCGTTGGGGTGGGGGCCACCTACGAGCAGTACTTC,CSVGVGATYEQYF
TRBV20-1,few,TRBJ1-1,13,.,TGCAGTGCTAGAGGAGGGGTTCCCACTGAAGCTTTCTTT,CSARGGVPTEAFF
TRBV19,many,TRBJ1-4,18,.,TGTGCCAGTAGCCTGATTCCAGGGTATGCAGTTGTCAATGAAAAACTGTTTTTT,CASSLIPGYAVVNEKLFF
TRBV27,few,TRBJ2-7,13,TRBD2,TGTGCCAGCAGTTTCCGCGGGAGTCCCGAGCAGTACTTC,CASSFRGSPEQYF
TRBV7-9,.,TRBJ2-7,15,TRBD1,TGTGCCAGCAGCGAGACAGGGGCCTTCTACAATGAGCAGTACTTC,CASSETGAFYNEQYF
TRBV19,many,TRBJ1-2,17,.,TGTGCCAGTAGTATAGTTCGAGTCGGGGGCTCTCACTATGGCTACACCTTC,CASSIVRVGGSHYGYTF
TRBV7-2,.,TRBJ1-2,15,TRBD1,TGTGCCAGCAGCTGGACAGGGGAGGGTAGCTATGGCTACACCTTC,CASSWTGEGSYGYTF
TRBV6-6,.,TRBJ1-5,15,.,TGTGCCAGCAGTGGACTAGCGGGACACAATCAGCCCCAGCATTTT,CASSGLAGHNQPQHF
TRBV7-9,.,TRBJ2-1,14,.,TGTGCCAGCAGACCGACAGGCTCCTACAATGAGCAGTTCTTC,CASRPTGSYNEQFF
TRBV2,.,TRBJ2-2,17,TRBD2,TGTGCCAGCAGTACAAGCGGGAGAGGGTTGAGCACCGGGGAGCTGTTTTTT,CASSTSGRGLSTGELFF
TRBV7-8,.,TRBJ2-2,16,.,TGTGCCAGCAGAAAAGGGGAGATAACCTTCAGCGGGGAGCTGTTTTTT,CASRKGEITFSGELFF
TRBV15,many,TRBJ2-7,14,TRBD1,TGTGCCACCAGCAGCGGGACAGGGGTCTACGAGCAGTACTTC,CATSSGTGVYEQYF
TRBV4-2,many,TRBJ2-7,16,TRBD1,TGTGCCAGCAGCCGCACCGGGACAGGAGGTTTCTACGAGCAGTACTTC,CASSRTGTGGFYEQYF
TRBV7-8,many,TRBJ1-2,14,.,TGTGCCAGCAGCTTAACAAGCTCCCGCTATGGCTACACCTTC,CASSLTSSRYGYTF
TRBV2,.,TRBJ2-5,16,.,TGTGCCAGCAGTGATCCCCCGAACACTCAGGGAGAGACCCAGTACTTC,CASSDPPNTQGETQYF
TRBV2,.,TRBJ2-3,16,TRBD1,TGTGCCAGCAGCGCCGAGGGACAGCTAAGCACAGATACGCAGTATTTT,CASSAEGQLSTDTQYF
TRBV29-1,many,TRBJ1-2,12,.,TGCAGCGGGAGTGAGGGTCTCTATGGCTACACCTTC,CSGSEGLYGYTF
TRBV7-2,.,TRBJ2-7,15,TRBD2,TGTGCCAGCAGCGCCACTAGCGGGAGGGCCGGGGAGCAGTACTTC,CASSATSGRAGEQYF
TRBV20-1,many,TRBJ2-7,16,.,TGCAGTGCTAGGCTCCCGGCAAGGAGTGGGGGCTACGAGCAGTACTTC,CSARLPARSGGYEQYF
TRBV3-1,many,TRBJ2-5,15,.,TGTGCCAGCAGCCAAGAACGGCAGGGGCAAGAGACCCAGTACTTC,CASSQERQGQETQYF